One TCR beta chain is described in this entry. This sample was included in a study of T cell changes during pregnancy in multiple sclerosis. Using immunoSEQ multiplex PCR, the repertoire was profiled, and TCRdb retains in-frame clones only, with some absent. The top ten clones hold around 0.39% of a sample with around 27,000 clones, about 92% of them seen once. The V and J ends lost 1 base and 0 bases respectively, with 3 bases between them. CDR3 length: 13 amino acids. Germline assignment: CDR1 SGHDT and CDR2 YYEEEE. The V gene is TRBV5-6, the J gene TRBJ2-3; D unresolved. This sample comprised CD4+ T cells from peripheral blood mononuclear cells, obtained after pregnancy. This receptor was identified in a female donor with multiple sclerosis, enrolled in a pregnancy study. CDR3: CASSLLSTDTQYF. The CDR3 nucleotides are TGTGCCAGCAGCTTGCTGAGCACAGATACGCAGTATTTT.